A selection of T cell receptor beta chains follows, all from one sample in a study of metastatic and nonmetastatic thyroid tumors. MiXCR was used by TCRdb to re-call the PCR reads. Found here are under 20,000 clones, 27% of them singletons; the top ten hold over 6%. Sequenced: blood. The receptor source for this set is a female donor with papillary thyroid cancer or a benign thyroid nodule (not recorded which). Some clones in this sample may be carry-over from other donors' samples. Each CDR3 is given with its conserved first and last residue. The D gene is left open where the match is weak. Part of the rows lack a size; the others show once, few, many or a class for expanded clones.

>TRBJ2-7|few|.|TRBV6-1
CASSERGFWEQYF
TGTGCCAGCAGTGAACGGGGGTTCTGGGAGCAGTACTTC
>TRBJ1-2|many|.|TRBV14
CASSQDRTGYGYTF
TGTGCCAGCAGCCAAGATCGTACGGGTTATGGCTACACCTTC
>TRBJ2-1|.|TRBD2|TRBV20-1
CSSWDTSADEQFF
TGCAGTTCGTGGGATACTAGCGCCGATGAGCAGTTCTTC
>TRBJ1-2|.|.|TRBV6-1
CASSAGYYGYTF
TGTGCCAGCAGTGCAGGATACTATGGCTACACCTTC
>TRBJ1-5|many|TRBD1|TRBV20-1
CSAIYRGWANQPQHF
TGCAGTGCTATTTACAGGGGTTGGGCTAATCAGCCCCAGCATTTT
>TRBJ2-5|many|.|TRBV7-2
CASRAGSEETQYF
TGTGCCAGCAGGGCAGGGTCGGAAGAGACCCAGTACTTC
>TRBJ1-2|few|.|TRBV6-5
CASSYLGAGNRENYGYTF
TGTGCCAGCAGTTATTTGGGGGCAGGAAACAGGGAGAACTATGGCTACACCTTC
>TRBJ2-7|many|TRBD1|TRBV4-3
CASSQATGTAYEQYF
TGCGCCAGCAGCCAAGCGACGGGGACAGCCTACGAGCAGTACTTC
>TRBJ2-7|.|.|TRBV20-1
CSADGTQGHNYEQYF
TGCAGTGCCGACGGGACCCAGGGACACAACTACGAGCAGTACTTC
>TRBJ1-6|few|TRBD1|TRBV6-5
CASSYASGQGNSPLHF
TGTGCCAGCAGTTACGCGTCGGGACAGGGAAATTCACCCCTCCACTTT
>TRBJ2-3|medium-sized|TRBD2|TRBV6-4
CASSDGTSGSTDTQYF
TGTGCCAGCAGTGACGGGACTAGCGGGAGCACAGATACGCAGTATTTT
>TRBJ1-1|.|TRBD1|TRBV3-1
CASSQDWDRARFF
TGTGCCAGCAGCCAAGATTGGGACAGAGCCCGTTTCTTT
>TRBJ1-4|.|.|TRBV5-2
CASNWGWPGKGANEKLFF
TGTGCCAGCAACTGGGGTTGGCCTGGTAAGGGCGCTAATGAAAAACTGTTTTTT
>TRBJ1-4|.|TRBD1|TRBV20-1
CSARDVGTGGEKLFF
TGCAGTGCTAGAGATGTGGGGACAGGGGGGGAAAAACTGTTTTTT
>TRBJ1-2|.|.|TRBV28
CASSDRLYGYTF
TGTGCCAGCAGTGACAGACTCTATGGCTACACCTTC
>TRBJ1-3|medium-sized|.|TRBV12-3/TRBV12-4
CASTSLLSSGNTIYF
TGTGCCAGCACCTCCCTATTAAGCTCTGGAAACACCATATATTTT
>TRBJ2-1|.|.|TRBV18
CASSPRQDTYNEQFF
TGTGCCAGCTCACCAAGGCAGGACACCTACAATGAGCAGTTCTTC
>TRBJ2-7|many|TRBD1|TRBV18
CASSPTGQGSYEQYF
TGTGCCAGCTCACCAACGGGACAGGGGTCGTACGAGCAGTACTTC
>TRBJ2-7|many|.|TRBV2
CASSLISWGVFSYEQYF
TGTGCCAGCAGTCTCATTTCGTGGGGGGTCTTTTCCTACGAGCAGTACTTC
>TRBJ1-2|.|.|TRBV7-9
CASRWGDTNYGYTF
TGTGCCAGCAGATGGGGAGATACTAACTATGGCTACACCTTC
>TRBJ2-7|.|TRBD1|TRBV11-3
CASSLSGGNYEQYF
TGTGCCAGCAGCTTATCAGGGGGCAACTACGAGCAGTACTTC
>TRBJ1-5|.|TRBD1|TRBV20-1
CSAGLVQGIQPQHF
TGCAGTGCTGGACTCGTACAGGGGATTCAGCCCCAGCATTTT
>TRBJ2-3|few|.|TRBV24-1
CATSDLESDTQYF
TGTGCCACCAGTGACCTGGAATCCGATACGCAGTATTTT
>TRBJ1-1|many|.|TRBV7-6
CASSREAQVMVGSTEAFF
TGTGCCAGCAGTCGAGAAGCACAGGTAATGGTGGGCAGCACTGAAGCTTTCTTT
>TRBJ1-2|many|TRBD1|TRBV7-6
CASSLHRGDYGYTF
TGTGCCAGCAGCTTACACAGGGGGGACTATGGCTACACCTTC
>TRBJ2-5|once|.|TRBV11-2
CASSLGTRGERQETQYF
TGTGCCAGCAGCTTAGGAACCAGGGGGGAGAGGCAAGAGACCCAGTACTTC
>TRBJ2-2|few|.|TRBV6-2/TRBV6-3
CASRVTPNTGELFF
TGTGCCAGCAGGGTGACTCCGAACACCGGGGAGCTGTTTTTT
>TRBJ2-1|medium-sized|TRBD2|TRBV7-2
CASSQGLAGGNEQFF
TGTGCCAGCAGCCAGGGACTAGCGGGAGGCAATGAGCAGTTCTTC
>TRBJ1-1|many|.|TRBV2
CACGLSMNTEAFF
TGTGCCTGCGGACTGTCTATGAACACTGAAGCTTTCTTT
>TRBJ2-1|medium-sized|.|TRBV28
CASNRQRAGYNEQFF
TGTGCCAGCAACCGACAGAGGGCGGGATACAATGAGCAGTTCTTC
>TRBJ1-6|.|TRBD1|TRBV9
CASSAGTGFNSPLHF
TGTGCCAGCAGCGCCGGGACAGGCTTTAATTCACCCCTCCACTTT
>TRBJ1-2|many|TRBD1|TRBV20-1
CSTSGGTGEKGYTF
TGCAGTACTAGTGGCGGGACAGGGGAGAAGGGCTACACCTTC
>TRBJ2-1|.|TRBD1|TRBV11-2
CASSYRDRGRNEQFF
TGTGCCAGCAGCTACCGGGACAGGGGGCGCAATGAGCAGTTCTTC
>TRBJ1-1|.|.|TRBV11-2
CASSLEGKGSEAFF
TGTGCCAGCAGCTTAGAGGGAAAGGGGTCTGAAGCTTTCTTT
>TRBJ2-3|.|TRBD2|TRBV5-1
CASSTRLATPPGDTQYF
TGCGCCAGCAGCACACGACTAGCTACTCCCCCGGGGGATACGCAGTATTTT
>TRBJ2-5|many|.|TRBV28
CASRDGRTQYF
TGTGCCAGCAGGGATGGGAGGACCCAGTACTTC
>TRBJ1-1|many|.|TRBV5-4
CASSLGAGNTEAFF
TGTGCCAGCAGCTTGGGGGCGGGGAACACTGAAGCTTTCTTT
>TRBJ2-3|few|.|TRBV11-2
CASSLISSDPDTQYF
TGTGCCAGCAGCTTAATATCTAGCGATCCAGATACGCAGTATTTT
>TRBJ1-1|many|.|TRBV3-1
CNPQLPRRNTEAFF
TGTAACCCCCAACTCCCGCGACGGAACACTGAAGCTTTCTTT
>TRBJ1-1|.|.|TRBV5-6
CASSYGTNTEAFF
TGTGCCAGCAGCTACGGGACGAACACTGAAGCTTTCTTT
>TRBJ2-1|.|TRBD2|TRBV5-4
CASSSILAGVENEQFF
TGTGCCAGCAGCTCCATTCTAGCGGGAGTTGAGAATGAGCAGTTCTTC
>TRBJ2-1|few|TRBD2|TRBV24-1
CATSDTTSGVYNEQFF
TGTGCCACCAGTGACACGACTAGCGGGGTCTACAATGAGCAGTTCTTC
>TRBJ2-2|.|TRBD1|TRBV11-3
CASSQDRGVTGELSF
TGTGCCAGCAGTCAGGACAGGGGCGTTACCGGGGAGCTGTCTTTT
>TRBJ2-1|few|.|TRBV6-2/TRBV6-3
CASSYSSSPGNEQFF
TGTGCCAGCAGTTACTCGAGTTCCCCAGGCAATGAGCAGTTCTTC
>TRBJ2-7|.|.|TRBV5-6
CASSRLGAYEQYF
TGTGCCAGCAGCCGATTAGGGGCCTACGAGCAGTACTTC
>TRBJ2-7|.|.|TRBV20-1
CSARYAGRGSGEQYF
TGCAGTGCTAGATATGCGGGACGGGGGTCCGGCGAGCAGTACTTC
>TRBJ1-1|few|.|TRBV7-9
CSSSLSGIRAFF
TGTTCCAGCAGCTTATCCGGCATCCGAGCTTTCTTT
>TRBJ1-1|medium-sized|.|TRBV12-3/TRBV12-4
CASSLQARTEAFF
TGTGCCAGCAGTTTACAGGCCCGCACTGAAGCTTTCTTT
>TRBJ2-7|.|TRBD2|TRBV7-2
CASSLGLAGANEQYF
TGTGCCAGCAGCTTAGGACTAGCGGGAGCGAACGAGCAGTACTTC
>TRBJ1-1|many|.|TRBV4-1
CASSQDHRLAGTEAFF
TGCGCCAGCAGCCAAGATCACCGACTGGCCGGCACTGAAGCTTTCTTT
>TRBJ2-1|.|.|TRBV12-3/TRBV12-4
CASSLLTSEQFF
TGTGCCAGCAGTTTATTGACCAGTGAGCAGTTCTTC
>TRBJ2-2|few|.|TRBV20-1
CSARLGGPGTGELFF
TGCAGTGCTAGATTGGGGGGGCCGGGGACCGGGGAGCTGTTTTTT